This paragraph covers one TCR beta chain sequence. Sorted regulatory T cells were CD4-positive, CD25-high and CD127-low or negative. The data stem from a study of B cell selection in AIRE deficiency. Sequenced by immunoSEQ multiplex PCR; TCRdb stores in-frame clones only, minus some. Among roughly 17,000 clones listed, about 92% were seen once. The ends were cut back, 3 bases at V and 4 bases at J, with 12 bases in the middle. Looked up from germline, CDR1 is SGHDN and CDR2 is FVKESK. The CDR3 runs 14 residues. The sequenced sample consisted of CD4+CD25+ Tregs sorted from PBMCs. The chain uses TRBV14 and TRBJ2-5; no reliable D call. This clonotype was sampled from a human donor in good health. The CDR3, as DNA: TGTGCCAGCAGCCACCACCGGGTGGCAGAGACCCAGTACTTC. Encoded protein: CASSHHRVAETQYF.